This T cell receptor (beta chain) was sequenced during a study of Graves' ophthalmopathy and Graves' hyperthyroidism. Study-level background: Ahead of any treatment, peripheral blood was obtained at the initial diagnosis.

CDR3 size: 13 residues. Trimming at V came to 5 bases and at J to 5 bases, leaving 1 base not matched to a gene. Amplification of TCR beta CDR3 regions used RNA transcripts. Second-round multiplex PCR came after a first-round RT-PCR that employed HTBI primers. TCRdb analysed the multiplex PCR reads with MiXCR anew, one entry per CDR3 protein. Of about 210,000 distinct CDR3 sequences listed, approximately 28% are singletons. Moderate-to-severe activity, with CAS ≥3, NOSPECS ≥4 and duration under 3 months, characterized the donors with ophthalmopathy. Orbital computed tomography and thyroid ultrasound, along with TRAb, serum thyroxine and clinical symptoms, underpinned diagnosis. Out of about 9.3 ml of fresh peripheral blood, PBMCs were obtained.

This TCR was sampled from a man aged 45-65 years with Graves' ophthalmopathy. The specimen was peripheral blood. V and J are TRBV12-3 or TRBV12-4 and TRBJ1-2; 11 bases agree with TRBD1. The CDR3 DNA reads as TGTGCCAGCAGTGGACAGGGGGCTTATGGCTACACCTTC. Amino acid sequence: CASSGQGAYGYTF.